This T cell receptor beta chain is from a study of beta chain features in type 1 diabetes. The study reverse transcribed the entire isolated RNA, so it sequenced expressed TCRB transcripts. Here immunoSEQ multiplex PCR was the method, and the copy in TCRdb shows in-frame clones only, minus some. The sample lists approximately 60,000 clones; about 60% were seen once. The receptor's source is a woman aged 18-29 years in good health. The sequencing sample was made of Tregs from blood.

CDR3 residues: CASSVSGTGGDEQFF. In DNA form, the CDR3 reads TGTGCCAGCAGTGTAAGCGGGACGGGTGGGGATGAGCAGTTCTTC. The gene calls are TRBV2 and TRBJ2-1; 7 nucleotides line up with TRBD2. In germline, CDR1 is SNHLY, CDR2 FYNNEI. CDR3 length: 15 residues. Trimming took 4 bases from V and 8 from J; bases not matched to a gene: 11.